Below, 9 T cell receptor beta chains from the same sample are listed, as sequenced in a study of molecular identifiers for immune sequencing clone quantification. TCRdb itself ran the PCR reads through MiXCR, one entry per CDR3 protein. The sample yields 550,000 to 750,000 distinct CDR3 sequences, approximately 20% seen once. The source material was naive CD8+ T cells from blood, with Jurkat cell RNA spiked in. Subset here: FACS-sorted CD8+CD4-CCR7+CD45RA+ naive T cells. Receptors originate from a human donor in good health. Some libraries in this study had Jurkat cell RNA spiked in.

This clonotype came up a few times. V gene TRBV4-3 combines with J gene TRBJ2-7; D perhaps matches TRBD2 (7 bases). In germline, CDR1 is LGHNA, CDR2 YSLEER. V lost 4 bases to trimming and J lost 6 bases, with 16 bases between them. The CDR3 is 14 amino acids. Here the CDR3 reads CASSPWGGPGEQYF. Written as DNA, the CDR3 is TGCGCCAGCAGCCCCTGGGGGGGCCCCGGCGAGCAGTACTTC.

This clonotype has at least ten counts. J is TRBJ2-4 and V is TRBV13; a weak D match, TRBD1 (5 bases). The CDR3 consists of 15 residues. The germline V gene encodes CDR1 PRHDT and CDR2 FYEKMQ (reference sequence). Trimming stripped 5 bases from V and 1 base from J, with 12 bases between. Here the CDR3 reads CASSPTDSAKNIQYF. The CDR3, as DNA: TGTGCCAGCAGCCCCACTGACAGTGCCAAAAACATTCAGTACTTC. Drawing the rest from reference TRBV13 and TRBJ2-4, the complete variable domain is AAGVIQSPRHLIKEKRETATLKCYPIPRHDTVYWYQQGPGQDPQFLISFYEKMQSDKGSIPDRFSAQQFSDYHSELNMSSLELGDSALYFCASSPTDSAKNIQYFGAGTRLSVL.

This clonotype was seen a few times. J is TRBJ1-2 and V is TRBV7-8; D call uncertain. V dropped 4 bases and J dropped 7 bases, with 10 bases sitting between them. There are 12 residues in the CDR3. CDR1 is SGHVS, CDR2 FQNEAQ, per germline. CDR3 sequence (DNA): TGTGCCAGCAGCTCGACGGTGGTTGGCTACACCTTC. Its translation is CASSSTVVGYTF.

This clonotype was found a few times. The chain couples TRBV27 to TRBJ2-3; D ambiguous. CDR3 size: 13 residues. Trimming shortened V by 4 bases and J by 7 bases, and 12 bases separated the two germline ends. Per the germline V gene, CDR1 is MNHEY and CDR2 is SMNVEV (reference sequence). CDR3 in amino acids: CASSSYPAHTQYF. The CDR3 DNA reads as TGTGCCAGCAGTTCATACCCTGCCCATACGCAGTATTTT.

A note on this clonotype: This may come from a read error, since a much larger clone is one base off. The chain recombines TRBV29-1 with TRBJ2-5; maybe TRBD1 (7 bases). Germline-derived CDR1 and CDR2 are SQVTM and ANQGSEA. The CDR3 loop spans 14 amino acids. V was shortened by 7 bases and J by 9 bases, with 24 bases between the two germline ends. The CDR3 spells CSEITGDSWEAQYF. In nucleotides, the CDR3 is TGCAGCGAGATAACCGGGGACAGTTGGGAGGCCCAGTACTTC.

The rearrangement joins TRBV3-1 to TRBJ2-2; 8 nucleotides line up with TRBD1. This CDR3 has 15 residues. Germline V gene data show CDR1 as LGHDT and CDR2 as YNNKEL (reference sequence). Germline trimming cut 8 bases from V and 4 bases from J; bases unmatched to any gene: 9. This chain's CDR3 is CASRTGQGATGELFF. In DNA, the CDR3 is TGTGCCAGCCGTACCGGGCAGGGGGCCACCGGGGAGCTGTTTTTT.

A note on this clonotype: This clone may be a read error of a much larger clone one base away. This chain links TRBV20-1 with TRBJ2-3; the match to TRBD2 covers 7 bases. The CDR3 contains 14 residues. The V gene's germline CDR1 is DFQATT and CDR2 SNEGSKA (reference sequence). V trimming: 3 bases; J trimming: 1 base; junction bases outside the gene matches: 4. CDR3: CSARTSWGTDTQYF. The CDR3 DNA reads as TGCAGTGCTAGGACTAGCTGGGGCACAGATACGCAGTATTTT.

This clonotype was picked up many times. CDR3 sequence reads: CSALTGVEETQYF. In nucleotides, the CDR3 is TGCAGTGCTCTTACAGGGGTAGAAGAGACCCAGTACTTC. This sequence joins TRBV20-1 and TRBJ2-5, with 7 bases aligning to TRBD1. Germline assignment: CDR1 DFQATT and CDR2 SNEGSKA (reference sequence). The CDR3 length is 13 residues. Trimming at V came to 5 bases and at J to 3 bases, leaving 6 bases not matched to a gene.

This rearrangement joins TRBV7-9 to TRBJ2-1; D not resolved. In germline, CDR1 is SEHNR, CDR2 FQNEAQ (reference sequence). V was shortened by 2 bases and J by 8 bases, with 7 bases between the two germline ends. The CDR3 runs to 12 residues. The CDR3 coding sequence is TGTGCCAGCAGCTTACTGGCCCATGAGCAGTTCTTC. Its translation: CASSLLAHEQFF.